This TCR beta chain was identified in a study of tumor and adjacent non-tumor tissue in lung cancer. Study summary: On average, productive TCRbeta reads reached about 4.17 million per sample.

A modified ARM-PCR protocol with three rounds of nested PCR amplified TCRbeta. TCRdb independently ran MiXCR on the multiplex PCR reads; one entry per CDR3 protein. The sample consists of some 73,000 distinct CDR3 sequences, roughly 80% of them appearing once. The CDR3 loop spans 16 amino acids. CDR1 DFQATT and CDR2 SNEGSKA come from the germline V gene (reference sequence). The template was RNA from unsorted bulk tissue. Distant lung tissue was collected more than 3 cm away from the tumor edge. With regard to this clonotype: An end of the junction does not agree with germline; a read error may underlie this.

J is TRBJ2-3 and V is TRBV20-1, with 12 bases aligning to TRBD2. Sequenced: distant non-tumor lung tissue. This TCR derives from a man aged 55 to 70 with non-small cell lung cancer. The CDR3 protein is CSARSGLAGITDTQYF. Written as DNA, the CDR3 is TGCAGTGCTAGATCCGGACTAGCGGGGATCACAGATACTCAGTATTTT.